Listed below are T cell receptor beta chains from one sample, sequenced in a study of CD8 T cells in ankylosing spondylitis. In TCRdb, the 5' RACE reads were re-called with MiXCR into one record per CDR3 protein. In the table there are around 490,000 distinct CDR3 sequences, under 5.5% of which are singletons. The sample taken for sequencing was blood, either unsorted or a sorted T cell fraction (not recorded which). The receptors stem from a male donor with ankylosing spondylitis. CDR3s include the opening cysteine and the closing phenylalanine or tryptophan. The D gene is left open where the match is weak. Size values are once, few and many counts, or a class for expanded clones, and some rows have none.

clone size,V gene,D gene,J gene,CDR3 DNA,CDR3 protein
many,TRBV20-1,TRBD2,TRBJ2-5,TGCAGTGCGGAACGACTAGCGGACCAAGAGACCCAGTACTTC,CSAERLADQETQYF
many,TRBV5-1,NA,TRBJ1-5,TGCGCCAGCAGCTTGGAGGGGAGTCAGCCCCAGCATTTT,CASSLEGSQPQHF
many,TRBV29-1,NA,TRBJ1-2,TGCAGCGTATCAACCTACAGCTATGGCTACACCTTC,CSVSTYSYGYTF
many,TRBV24-1,TRBD2,TRBJ2-3,TGTGCCATCGCGAGCGGGAGAGGCGGGTACTCAGATACGCAGTATTTT,CAIASGRGGYSDTQYF
NA,TRBV2,NA,TRBJ2-1,TGTGCCAGCGGGGGCGGGACAACCTACAATGAGCAGTTCTTC,CASGGGTTYNEQFF
many,TRBV6-5,NA,TRBJ1-4,TGTGCCAGCAGTTACAGGGGCAGATCTAATGAAAAACTGTTTTTT,CASSYRGRSNEKLFF
many,TRBV20-1,NA,TRBJ2-1,TGCAGTGCTAGCGGGGGTTTGTCCTACAATGAGCAGTTCTTC,CSASGGLSYNEQFF
few,TRBV4-3,NA,TRBJ1-4,TGCGCCAGCAGCCAAGACCATAATGAAAAACTGTTTTTT,CASSQDHNEKLFF
many,TRBV20-1,NA,TRBJ2-6,TGCAGTGCTAGACGACCGGGCTCTGGGGCCAACGTCCTGACTTTC,CSARRPGSGANVLTF
many,TRBV4-3,TRBD1,TRBJ1-4,TGCGCCAGCAGCCAACGACTACAGGGGGCGGTGAATGAAAAACTGTTTTTT,CASSQRLQGAVNEKLFF
many,TRBV6-2/TRBV6-3,TRBD1,TRBJ2-3,TGTGCCAGCAGTTGGACTCAGGGGGCGCCGAGCACAGATACGCAGTATTTT,CASSWTQGAPSTDTQYF
few,TRBV6-1,NA,TRBJ2-2,TGTGCCAGCAGAACTCCAGGGAGACTGGGTCTCACCGGGGAGCTGTTTTTT,CASRTPGRLGLTGELFF
many,TRBV5-1,NA,TRBJ1-5,TGCGCCAGCAGGGAGCAGGTAAATCAGCCCCAGCATTTT,CASREQVNQPQHF
many,TRBV4-1,NA,TRBJ2-7,TGCGCCAGCAGCCGGCTATACGGGACTTCCTACGAGCAGTACTTC,CASSRLYGTSYEQYF
many,TRBV7-9,NA,TRBJ2-5,TGTGCCAGCACTTCCTTAGAGACCCAGTACTTC,CASTSLETQYF
many,TRBV5-1,TRBD2,TRBJ2-1,TGCGCCAGCAGCTACGGACTAGCGGTTTACAATGAGCAGTTCTTC,CASSYGLAVYNEQFF
NA,TRBV7-8,NA,TRBJ2-7,TGTGCCAGCAGCTTAGTCCGGCTAGGTACCTACGAGCAGTACTTC,CASSLVRLGTYEQYF
many,TRBV7-2,NA,TRBJ2-3,TGTGCCAGCAGCTTAACCAGTCCCCCCACAGATACGCAGTATTTT,CASSLTSPPTDTQYF
many,TRBV4-3,NA,TRBJ2-3,TGCGCCAGCAGCCAACGGGCGGGGCCTAGCACAGATACGCAGTATTTT,CASSQRAGPSTDTQYF
many,TRBV6-5,TRBD1,TRBJ1-2,TGTGCCAGCAGTTACTCTCGGGACAGTGCTAACTATGGCTACACCTTC,CASSYSRDSANYGYTF
many,TRBV7-9,NA,TRBJ2-3,TGTGCCAGCAGCTTAGTTTACCAGGACACAGATACGCAGTATTTT,CASSLVYQDTDTQYF
NA,TRBV7-6,NA,TRBJ2-1,TGTGCCAGCAGCGAAACTAGCCTTGAGCAGTTCTTC,CASSETSLEQFF
many,TRBV7-8,TRBD1,TRBJ2-3,TGTGCCAGCAGCGCCCAAACCCCCGGGACAGGGAGGGGCACAGATACGCAGTATTTT,CASSAQTPGTGRGTDTQYF
few,TRBV28,TRBD1,TRBJ1-4,TGTGCCTCTTCCAATCAGGGGGCGATAGCTAATGAAAAACTGTTTTTT,CASSNQGAIANEKLFF
many,TRBV20-1,NA,TRBJ1-5,TGCAGTGCTAGAGATCGGGCAGGGGCTAGTCAGCCCCAGCATTTT,CSARDRAGASQPQHF
many,TRBV7-3,TRBD2,TRBJ2-1,TGTGCCAGCAGCTTAACCTCCACCGGGAGGGTTCGGTTCTTC,CASSLTSTGRVRFF
many,TRBV12-3/TRBV12-4,NA,TRBJ2-3,TGTGCCAGCAGTTTAGCGGGCCCGGGGGCAGATACGCAGTATTTT,CASSLAGPGADTQYF
many,TRBV4-3,NA,TRBJ1-4,TGCGCCAGCAGCCGAGAGCAGGGGAAACTGTTTTTT,CASSREQGKLFF
many,TRBV6-2/TRBV6-3,NA,TRBJ2-7,TGTGCCAGCAGTTACTCGACTAAAGACTACGAGCAGTACTTC,CASSYSTKDYEQYF
many,TRBV5-1,NA,TRBJ1-1,TGCGCCAGCAGCATGGACACTGAAGCTTTCTTT,CASSMDTEAFF
NA,TRBV4-3,NA,TRBJ2-4,TGCGCCAGCAGCCAGGAAAGCCCGGGGCTGGCTAACATTCAGTACTTC,CASSQESPGLANIQYF
many,TRBV7-9,NA,TRBJ1-2,TGTGCCAGCAGGACGGGGAACTATGGCTACACCTTC,CASRTGNYGYTF
few,TRBV12-5,NA,TRBJ2-1,TGTGCTAGTGGTTTATCCCCGGGACTCCTGTACAATGAGCAGTTCTTC,CASGLSPGLLYNEQFF
few,TRBV5-1,NA,TRBJ2-6,TGCGCCAGCAGCTTGCGAAGGGGTGGCCTCTCTGGGGCCAACGTCCTGACTTTC,CASSLRRGGLSGANVLTF
many,TRBV5-1,NA,TRBJ1-4,TGCGCCAGCAGCTTGGGGGCTAATGAAAAACTGTTTTTT,CASSLGANEKLFF
many,TRBV3-1,NA,TRBJ2-7,TGTGCCAGCAGCCAGTACCAAGAGCAGTACTTC,CASSQYQEQYF
many,TRBV11-1,NA,TRBJ2-6,TGTGCCAGCAGCTCCGGGACGATCGTGACCCTCTCTGGGGCCAACGTCCTGACTTTC,CASSSGTIVTLSGANVLTF
many,TRBV20-1,NA,TRBJ1-1,TGCAGTGCACTAGGAGGGACGTACACTGAAGCTTTCTTT,CSALGGTYTEAFF
many,TRBV6-5,NA,TRBJ2-5,TGTGCCAGCAGTTACAGAGGATGGGAGACCCAGTACTTC,CASSYRGWETQYF
many,TRBV6-5,NA,TRBJ1-3,TGTGCCAGCAGTTACTCGACAGTATCGCGAAAGGGAAACACCATATATTTT,CASSYSTVSRKGNTIYF
many,TRBV29-1,NA,TRBJ1-4,TGCAGCGTAGGGGCAACTAATGAAAAACTGTTTTTT,CSVGATNEKLFF